The TCR beta chain described here comes from a study of technical replicates of blood from a few donors. This table comes from immunoSEQ multiplex PCR, and its TCRdb copy is limited to in-frame clones, with some not included. Of roughly 70,000 clones in the sample, over 85% were seen once. This sequence was found in a human donor in good health. Sequenced: T cells isolated from PBMCs.

The CDR3 loop is CARGVQTDTQYF. CDR3 bases: TGTGCCAGAGGGGTACAAACAGATACGCAGTATTTT. This chain uses TRBV2 with TRBJ2-3; D is possibly TRBD1 (5 bases). The CDR3 has 12 amino acids. CDR1 is SNHLY, CDR2 FYNNEI, per germline. Trimming took off 9 bases at V and 3 bases at J, with 10 bases between the two ends.